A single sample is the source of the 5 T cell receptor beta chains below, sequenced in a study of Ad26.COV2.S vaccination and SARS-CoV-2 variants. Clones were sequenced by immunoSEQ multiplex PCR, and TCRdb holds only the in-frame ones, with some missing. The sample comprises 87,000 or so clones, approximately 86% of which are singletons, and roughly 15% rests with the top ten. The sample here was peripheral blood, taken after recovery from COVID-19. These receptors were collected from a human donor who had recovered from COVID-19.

DNA for the CDR3: TGTGCCAGTCGTGTCAGGGCCCTACGAAATCAGCCCCAGCATTTT. Its translation: CASRVRALRNQPQHF. V gene TRBV28 combines with J gene TRBJ1-5, with a possible D match to TRBD1 (5 bases). V dropped 9 bases and J dropped 4 bases, with 19 bases sitting between them. The CDR3 spans 15 residues. The germline CDR1 and CDR2 sequences are MDHEN and SYDVKM.

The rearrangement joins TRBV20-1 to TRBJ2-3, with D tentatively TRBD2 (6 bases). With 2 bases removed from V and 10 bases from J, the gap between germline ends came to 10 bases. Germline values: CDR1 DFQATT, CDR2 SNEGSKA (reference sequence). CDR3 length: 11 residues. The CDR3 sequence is CSARSLASQYF. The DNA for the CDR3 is TGCAGTGCTAGATCTCTAGCGTCGCAGTATTTT.

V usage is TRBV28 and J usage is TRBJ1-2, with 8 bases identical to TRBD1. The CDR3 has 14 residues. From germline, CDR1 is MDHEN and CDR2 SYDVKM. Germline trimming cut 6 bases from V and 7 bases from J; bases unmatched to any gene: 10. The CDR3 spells CASRVDRVSGGYTF. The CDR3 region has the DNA TGTGCCAGCAGGGTGGACAGGGTATCCGGTGGCTACACCTTC.

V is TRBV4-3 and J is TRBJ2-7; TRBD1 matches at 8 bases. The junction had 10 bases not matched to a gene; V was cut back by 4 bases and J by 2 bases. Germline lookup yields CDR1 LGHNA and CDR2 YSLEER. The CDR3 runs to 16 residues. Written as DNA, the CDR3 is TGCGCCAGCAGCCTCAAAGACAGGGGCGTTACCTACGAGCAGTACTTC. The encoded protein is CASSLKDRGVTYEQYF.

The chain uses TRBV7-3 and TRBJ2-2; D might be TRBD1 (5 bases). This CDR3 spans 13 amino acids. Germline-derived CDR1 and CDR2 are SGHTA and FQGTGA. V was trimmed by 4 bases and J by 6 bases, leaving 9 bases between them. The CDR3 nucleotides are TGTGCCAGCAGCTCCCAGGGTGCCGGGGAGCTGTTTTTT. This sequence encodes CASSSQGAGELFF.